This T cell receptor (beta chain) was identified during a study of blood T cell repertoires in COVID-19. Study in general: COVID-19 samples collected from the United States, Italy and Spain covered acute and convalescent phases. Nucleic acid was either cDNA or gDNA, and it came from T cells, B-cell-depleted T cells, or PBMCs.

CDR3 size: 16 residues. Trimming cost V 0 bases and J 4 bases, with 16 bases left between them. CDR1 is SGHRS, CDR2 YFSETQ, per germline. Under the authors' procedure: The authors estimated nucleated cell counts from reference gene primer amplification. The protocol was immunoSEQ multiplex PCR, while the TCRdb copy is restricted to in-frame clones and leaves out a portion. V, J and clone size are taken as reported in that table, and D and trimming were inferred from the DNA itself. The sample includes roughly 100,000 clones, about four fifths of them seen just once. This sequence joins TRBV5-1 and TRBJ2-5; the D gene is possibly TRBD1 (6 bases). Material for sequencing was peripheral blood. This TCR derives from a man aged 55 to 70 with acute or convalescent COVID-19. The CDR3 nucleotides are TGCGCCAGCAGCTTGGGTAGAGGGGGTTCGGGAGAGACCCAGTACTTC. Its protein is CASSLGRGGSGETQYF. Complete variable domain (other parts from reference TRBV5-1 and TRBJ2-5): KAGVTQTPRYLIKTRGQQVTLSCSPISGHRSVSWYQQTPGQGLQFLFEYFSETQRNKGNFPGRFSGRQFSNSRSEMNVSTLELGDSALYLCASSLGRGGSGETQYFGPGTRLLVL.